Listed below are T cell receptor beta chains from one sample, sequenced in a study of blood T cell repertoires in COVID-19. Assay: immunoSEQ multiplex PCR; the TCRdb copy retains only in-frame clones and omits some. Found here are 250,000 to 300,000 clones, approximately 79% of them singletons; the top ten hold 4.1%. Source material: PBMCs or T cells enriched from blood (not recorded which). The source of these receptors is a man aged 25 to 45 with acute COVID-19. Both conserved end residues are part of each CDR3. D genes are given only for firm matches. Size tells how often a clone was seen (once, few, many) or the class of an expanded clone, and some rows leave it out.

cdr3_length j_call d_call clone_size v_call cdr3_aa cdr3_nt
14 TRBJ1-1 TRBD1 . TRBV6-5 CASSMDRGTSEAFF TGTGCCAGCAGTATGGACAGGGGTACGTCTGAAGCTTTCTTT
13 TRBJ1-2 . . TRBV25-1 CASSERRDYGYTF TGTGCCAGCAGTGAACGGCGGGACTATGGCTACACCTTC
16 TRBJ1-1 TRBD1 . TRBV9 CASSPTGVGGNTEAFF TGTGCCAGCAGCCCGACAGGGGTCGGAGGGAACACTGAAGCTTTCTTT
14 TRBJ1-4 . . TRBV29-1 CSVASGGVNEKLFF TGCAGCGTTGCCTCGGGGGGCGTTAATGAAAAACTGTTTTTT
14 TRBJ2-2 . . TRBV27 CASSRYANTGELFF TGTGCCAGCAGTCGCTACGCGAACACCGGGGAGCTGTTTTTT
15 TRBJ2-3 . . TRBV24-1 CATSDIVSGTNTQYF TGTGCCACCAGTGATATTGTGTCAGGTACGAATACGCAGTATTTT
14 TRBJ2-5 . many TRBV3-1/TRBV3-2 CASSRQGSQETQYF TGTGCCAGCAGCCGCCAGGGGTCACAAGAGACCCAGTACTTC
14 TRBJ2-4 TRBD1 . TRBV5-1 CASSLTGAENIQYF TGCGCCAGCAGCCTGACAGGGGCTGAAAACATTCAGTACTTC
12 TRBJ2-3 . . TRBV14 CASSWTANTQYF TGTGCCAGCAGCTGGACTGCCAATACGCAGTATTTT
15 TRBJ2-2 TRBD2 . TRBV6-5 CASRRSGGASGELFF TGTGCCAGCAGAAGAAGCGGGGGGGCCTCCGGGGAGCTGTTTTTT
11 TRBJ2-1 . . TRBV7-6 CASSLNNEQFF TGTGCCAGCAGCCTAAACAATGAGCAGTTCTTC
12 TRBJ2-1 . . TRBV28 CASSSPRSRQFF TGTGCCAGCAGTTCCCCACGTTCGAGACAGTTCTTC
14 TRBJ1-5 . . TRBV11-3 CASSPGHSNQPQHF TGTGCCAGCAGCCCGGGACATAGCAATCAGCCCCAGCATTTT
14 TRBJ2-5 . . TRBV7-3 CASSLGSFGGAQYF TGTGCCAGCAGCTTAGGTTCTTTTGGAGGAGCCCAGTACTTC
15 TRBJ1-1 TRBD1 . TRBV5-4 CASSFKDRDGTEAFF TGTGCCAGCAGCTTTAAGGACAGGGATGGCACTGAAGCTTTCTTT
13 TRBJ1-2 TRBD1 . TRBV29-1 CSAGQGAKLGYTF TGCAGCGCTGGACAGGGGGCCAAATTGGGCTACACCTTC
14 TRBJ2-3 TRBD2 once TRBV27 CASSYSGGTDTQYF TGTGCCAGCAGTTACAGCGGGGGCACAGATACGCAGTATTTT
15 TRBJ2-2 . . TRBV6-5 CASSRVILNTGELFF TGTGCCAGCAGCCGCGTGATCCTAAACACCGGGGAGCTGTTTTTT
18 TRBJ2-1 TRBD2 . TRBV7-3 CASSLKGRLAGDQHEQFF TGTGCCAGCAGCTTAAAGGGGAGACTAGCGGGAGACCAACATGAGCAGTTCTTC
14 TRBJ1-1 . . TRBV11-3 CASSLAPSVPEAFF TGTGCCAGCAGCTTAGCCCCCTCGGTCCCTGAAGCTTTCTTT
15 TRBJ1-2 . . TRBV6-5 CASSAAQGPDYGYTF TGTGCCAGCAGCGCAGCGCAGGGTCCCGACTATGGCTACACCTTC
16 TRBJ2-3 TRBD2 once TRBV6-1 CASSEAITSGTDTQYF TGTGCCAGCAGTGAAGCGATAACTAGCGGGACAGATACGCAGTATTTT
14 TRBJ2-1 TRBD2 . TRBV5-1 CASSSSGGGNEQFF TGCGCCAGCAGCTCTAGCGGGGGGGGCAATGAGCAGTTCTTC
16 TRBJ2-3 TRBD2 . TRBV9 CASSVKLAGGPDTQYF TGTGCCAGCAGCGTAAAGCTAGCGGGGGGACCAGACACGCAGTATTTT
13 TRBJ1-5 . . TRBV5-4 CASSLRGFEPQHF TGTGCCAGCAGCTTGAGGGGGTTCGAGCCCCAGCATTTT
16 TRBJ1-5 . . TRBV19 CASSIPRQAFNQPQHF TGTGCCAGTAGTATTCCGAGACAGGCTTTCAATCAGCCCCAGCATTTT
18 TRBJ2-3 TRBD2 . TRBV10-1 CASTGQAGVEGSTDTQYF TGCGCCAGCACGGGGCAGGCGGGAGTGGAAGGGAGCACAGATACGCAGTATTTT
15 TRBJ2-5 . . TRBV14 CASSPLLRGQETQYF TGTGCCAGCAGCCCTCTTCTACGGGGGCAAGAGACCCAGTACTTC
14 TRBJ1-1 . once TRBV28 CASSPYRGGFEAFF TGTGCCAGCAGTCCCTATCGGGGGGGATTTGAAGCTTTCTTT
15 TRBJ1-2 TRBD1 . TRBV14 CASSQDPDRVYGYTF TGTGCCAGCAGCCAAGATCCCGACAGGGTCTATGGCTACACCTTC
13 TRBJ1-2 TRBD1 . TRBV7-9 CASSSQGGDGYTF TGTGCCAGCAGCTCACAGGGGGGCGATGGCTACACCTTC
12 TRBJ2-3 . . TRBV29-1 CSVEGVTDTQYF TGCAGCGTTGAAGGAGTGACAGATACGCAGTATTTT
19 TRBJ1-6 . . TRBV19 CASSIPMGHGSSYNSPLHF TGTGCCAGTAGTATTCCGATGGGGCATGGAAGCTCCTATAATTCACCCCTCCACTTT
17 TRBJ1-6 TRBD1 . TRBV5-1 CASSLGGRDSQNSPLHF TGCGCCAGCAGCTTGGGGGGTCGGGACAGTCAAAATTCACCCCTCCACTTT
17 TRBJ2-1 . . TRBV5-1 CASSLGGGAPGYNEQFF TGCGCCAGCAGCTTAGGAGGGGGGGCCCCTGGCTACAATGAGCAGTTCTTC
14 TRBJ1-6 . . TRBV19 CASSSLQERSPLHF TGTGCCAGTAGTTCCCTTCAGGAACGTTCACCCCTCCACTTT
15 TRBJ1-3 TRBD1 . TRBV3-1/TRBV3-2 CASSPYRGLENTIYF TGTGCCAGCAGTCCCTACAGGGGACTGGAGAACACCATATATTTT
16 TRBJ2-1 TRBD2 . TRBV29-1 CSVNSPSGRAGNEQFF TGCAGCGTTAATTCTCCTAGCGGGAGGGCCGGTAATGAGCAGTTCTTC
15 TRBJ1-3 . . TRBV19 CASSTQGSPGNTIYF TGTGCCAGTAGCACTCAGGGGTCCCCTGGAAACACCATATATTTT
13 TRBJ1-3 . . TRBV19 CASSELSGNTIYF TGTGCCAGTAGCGAACTGTCTGGAAACACCATATATTTT
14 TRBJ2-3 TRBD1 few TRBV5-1 CASSLGTDTDTQYF TGTGCCAGCAGCTTGGGGACAGACACAGATACGCAGTATTTT
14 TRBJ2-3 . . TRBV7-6 CASSLEVSTDTQYF TGTGCCAGCAGCTTAGAAGTCAGTACAGATACGCAGTATTTT
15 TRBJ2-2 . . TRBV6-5 CASSHPRGNTGELFF TGTGCCAGCAGTCACCCGAGAGGGAACACCGGGGAGCTGTTTTTT
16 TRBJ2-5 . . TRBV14 CASSPQAGLLSRTQYF TGTGCCAGCAGCCCCCAGGCAGGTCTCCTAAGTCGGACCCAGTACTTC
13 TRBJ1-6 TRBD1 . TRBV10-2 CASSGQADSPLHF TGCGCCAGCTCTGGACAGGCAGATTCACCCCTCCACTTT
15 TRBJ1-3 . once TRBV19 CATTTAQASGNTIYF TGTGCCACTACGACAGCTCAGGCCTCTGGAAACACCATATATTTT
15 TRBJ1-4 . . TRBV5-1 CASSIGDGGHEKLFF TGCGCCAGCAGCATCGGGGACGGGGGGCATGAAAAACTGTTTTTT
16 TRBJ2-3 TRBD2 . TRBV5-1 CASSLLAGGPTDTQYF TGTGCCAGCAGCTTACTAGCGGGAGGACCCACAGATACGCAGTATTTT
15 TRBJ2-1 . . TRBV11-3 CASSLSGSSYNEQFF TGTGCCAGCAGCTTAAGCGGAAGCTCCTACAATGAGCAGTTCTTC
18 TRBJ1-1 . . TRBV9 CASSPQISGGSGNTEAFF TGTGCCAGCAGCCCACAAATCTCGGGGGGGTCCGGTAACACTGAAGCTTTCTTT
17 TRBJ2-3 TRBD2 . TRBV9 CASSEPRAGGPSDTQYF TGTGCCAGCAGCGAGCCACGGGCGGGAGGGCCATCCGATACGCAGTATTTT